This T cell receptor beta chain is from a study of T cells in Graves' hyperthyroidism and ophthalmopathy. Deletions cut 1 base from V and 9 bases from J, with 3 bases between. CDR1 is DFQATT and CDR2 is SNEGSKA in the germline V gene (reference sequence). CDR3 size: 9 residues. Orbital computed tomography, thyroid ultrasound, serum thyroxine and TRAb, and clinical symptoms together informed the diagnoses. Amplified regions were TCR beta CDR3 sequences from RNA transcripts. The HTBI primer set was used in a first-round RT-PCR of the TCR CDR3. TCRdb re-derived calls from the multiplex PCR reads in MiXCR, one entry per CDR3 protein. The table has about 580,000 distinct CDR3 sequences, more than 45% seen once; the top ten hold about 8.3%. Findings and caveats of the study: Ophthalmopathy prediction by the model preceded onset by a median roughly 6.3 months. Most thyroid-expanded clonotypes above 0.001 were also found in blood. Stable hyperthyroidism and ophthalmopathy were separated using 13 V-J signatures.

Note on this clonotype: Its antigen is unidentified.

J is TRBJ2-5 and V is TRBV20-1; D is undetermined. This receptor was identified in a woman younger than 35 with Graves' hyperthyroidism. Sequencing was performed on peripheral blood or thyroid tissue (not recorded which). The CDR3 DNA follows: TGCAGTGCTAGAGTGTCCCAGTACTTC. Translating gives CSARVSQYF.